This TCR beta chain was found in a study of blood T cell repertoires in COVID-19. Study-wide background: Specimens from acute and convalescent COVID-19 originated in the United States, Italy and Spain. T cells, B-cell-depleted T cells, or PBMCs provided the cDNA or gDNA that served as material.

Sequenced by immunoSEQ multiplex PCR; TCRdb stores in-frame clones only, minus some. The sample holds around 97,000 clones; roughly 79% are singletons and the top ten take less than 11%. Sequenced material: peripheral blood. The receptor was isolated from a man between 65 and 85 years old with acute or convalescent COVID-19.

DNA of the CDR3: TGTGCCAGCAGTTACGGGGAGACTAGCGGGAGATCCTACGAGCAGTACTTC. Amino acids: CASSYGETSGRSYEQYF. This chain connects TRBV6-2 or TRBV6-3 to TRBJ2-7; TRBD2 matches 12 bases. The CDR3 consists of 17 residues. Looked up from germline, CDR1 is MNHEY and CDR2 is SVGEGT. With V trimmed by 2 bases and J by 1 base, 6 bases remained unmatched.